A single sample gave rise to the 17 T cell receptor beta chains below, sequenced in a study of blood T cell repertoires in COVID-19. The data were produced by immunoSEQ multiplex PCR, yet TCRdb's version contains in-frame clones alone and is incomplete. Of a few hundred thousand clones in the sample, 80% to 90% are singletons; the top ten hold roughly 4.5%. Sequencing used peripheral blood. The origin of the receptors is a woman in her thirties or forties who had recovered from COVID-19.

This sequence joins TRBV10-2 and TRBJ2-3; D not resolved. Looked up from germline, CDR1 is WSHSY and CDR2 is SAAADI. The CDR3 runs to 11 residues. Trimming shortened V by 6 bases and J by 3 bases, and 4 bases separated the two germline ends. The CDR3: CASRLTDTQYF. The CDR3 coding sequence is TGCGCCAGCAGACTTACAGATACGCAGTATTTT.

This chain connects TRBV20-1 to TRBJ1-5, with D tentatively TRBD1 (5 bases). With 3 bases removed from V and 5 bases from J, the gap between germline ends came to 11 bases. The CDR3 totals 13 residues. CDR1 and CDR2 (germline): DFQATT, SNEGSKA (reference sequence). The CDR3 nucleotides read TGCAGTGCTAGTACGCAGGGCGATCAGCCCCAGCATTTT. Protein sequence: CSASTQGDQPQHF.

V gene TRBV9 combines with J gene TRBJ2-3; TRBD1 agrees at 7 bases. V dropped 0 bases and J dropped 5; count of bases not matched to a gene: 9. This CDR3 has 16 residues. The germline CDR1 and CDR2 sequences are SGDLS and YYNGEE. CDR3 DNA sequence: TGTGCCAGCAGCGTAGGAGCGACAGGGAGTCGAGATACGCAGTATTTT. Amino acids: CASSVGATGSRDTQYF.

V and J are TRBV5-4 and TRBJ2-7, with 16 bases matching TRBD2. V gave up 4 bases and J gave up 7 bases; unmatched junction bases: 2. CDR3 length: 14 residues. Germline CDR1 and CDR2: SGHNT and YYREEE (reference sequence). DNA of the CDR3: TGTGCCAGCAGCCCGGGACTAGCGGGGGGGGAGCAGTACGTC. Translated: CASSPGLAGGEQYV.

The rearrangement links TRBV4-2 to TRBJ2-5; D perhaps matches TRBD1 (6 bases). The V gene's germline CDR1 is LGHNA and CDR2 YNFKEQ. V was pared by 1 base and J by 3 bases, with 9 bases between. The CDR3 runs to 14 residues. The CDR3, as DNA: TGTGCCAGCAGCCAAGTCACAGGGAAAGAGACCCAGTACTTC. It yields the protein CASSQVTGKETQYF.

The genes are TRBV5-4 and TRBJ1-1, with unresolved D. Germline values: CDR1 SGHNT, CDR2 YYREEE (reference sequence). V was clipped by 1 base and J by 5 bases, with 3 bases between them. The CDR3 runs 11 residues. CDR3 loop: CASSLQTEAFF. The CDR3 nucleotides read TGTGCCAGCAGCTTGCAGACTGAAGCTTTCTTT.

The V gene is TRBV10-1, the J gene TRBJ2-7; D is possibly TRBD2 (7 bases). The V gene's germline CDR1 is WNHNN and CDR2 SYGVQD (reference sequence). The CDR3 is 13 amino acids. V shed 8 bases and J shed 4 bases, with 15 bases lying between them. CDR3 protein: CASSPGGAYEQYF. The CDR3 nucleotides read TGCGCCAGCTCACCTGGGGGGGCGTACGAGCAGTACTTC.

The rearrangement uses TRBV5-1 and TRBJ2-7; D may be TRBD2 (5 bases). V lost 2 bases, J lost 0 bases, and 12 bases lay in between. This CDR3 contains 15 residues. Looked up from germline, CDR1 is SGHRS and CDR2 is YFSETQ. The CDR3 spells CASSFGVTPSYEQYF. The CDR3 nucleotides read TGCGCCAGCAGCTTCGGGGTGACCCCCTCCTACGAGCAGTACTTC.

The chain combines TRBV27 with TRBJ2-1; the match to TRBD2 covers 8 bases. This CDR3 comprises 13 residues. V lost 5 bases and J lost 8; bases outside the gene matches: 5. Germline V gene lookup returns CDR1 MNHEY and CDR2 SMNVEV (reference sequence). In DNA, the CDR3 is TGTGCCAGCAGTCCCACCGGGGGGGATGAGCAGTTCTTC. It yields the protein CASSPTGGDEQFF.

The J gene is TRBJ1-5, the V gene TRBV6-5; 7 bases match TRBD1. Trimming removed 6 bases from V and 5 bases from J; junction bases left unmatched: 4. The germline CDR1 and CDR2 sequences are MNHEY and SVGAGI. This CDR3 has 13 residues. CDR3 nucleotide sequence: TGTGCCAGCAGCGGACAGGAAGATCAGCCCCAGCATTTT. Amino acid sequence: CASSGQEDQPQHF.

The chain combines TRBV5-6 with TRBJ2-5; 9 bases are shared with TRBD2. This CDR3 is 18 amino acids long. The V gene end was trimmed by 0 bases and the J gene end by 1 base; junction bases not matched to a gene: 10. Germline CDR1 SGHDT, CDR2 YYEEEE. CDR3: CASSLELAGAGFQETQYF. The CDR3 region has the DNA TGTGCCAGCAGCTTGGAATTAGCGGGGGCGGGCTTCCAAGAGACCCAGTACTTC.

V usage is TRBV2 and J usage is TRBJ2-1; the D gene is possibly TRBD1 (6 bases). This CDR3 has 14 amino acids. The ends were cut back, 10 bases at V and 2 bases at J, with 15 bases in the middle. CDR1 and CDR2 from the germline V gene are SNHLY and FYNNEI. Written as DNA, the CDR3 is TGTGCCACCCGGGACACTTCTACCTACAATGAGCAGTTCTTC. Protein sequence: CATRDTSTYNEQFF.

The chain links TRBV28 to TRBJ2-1; D is possibly TRBD1 (6 bases). V shed 8 bases and J shed 2 bases, with 10 bases lying between them. Germline CDR1 and CDR2: MDHEN and SYDVKM. The CDR3 loop spans 13 amino acids. The CDR3 DNA sequence: TGTGCCAGCTCCGAGGGGGCCTACAATGAGCAGTTCTTC. Translating gives CASSEGAYNEQFF.

The chain is built from TRBV6-5 and TRBJ2-7; 11 bases align to TRBD1. The CDR3 is 14 amino acids. V dropped 6 bases and J dropped 2; count of bases not matched to a gene: 3. From germline, CDR1 is MNHEY and CDR2 SVGAGI. The CDR3 is CASRPGQGAYEQYF. The CDR3 DNA reads TGTGCCAGCAGGCCGGGACAGGGGGCCTACGAGCAGTACTTC.

CDR3 DNA sequence: TGTGCTAGCCGATACGGGAGGACCCAGGTCCGCGGTACCACAGATACGCAGTATTTT. It yields the protein CASRYGRTQVRGTTDTQYF. This chain joins TRBV12-5 and TRBJ2-3; TRBD2 agrees at 7 bases. V lost 9 bases and J lost 2; bases outside the gene matches: 23. Germline CDR1 reads LGHNT; CDR2 reads FRNRAP. CDR3 length: 19 residues.

The chain links TRBV15 to TRBJ2-3, with D possibly TRBD2 on 6 matching bases. V lost 1 base and J 0 bases, leaving 17 bases between the germline ends. This CDR3 is built from 18 residues. CDR1 is LNHNV and CDR2 is YYDKDF in the germline V gene (reference sequence). The DNA of the CDR3 is TGTGCCACCAGCAGAGGAGCGGGCGGCCCAGCTAGCACAGATACGCAGTATTTT. Translation: CATSRGAGGPASTDTQYF.

V is TRBV5-1 and J is TRBJ1-2, with D possibly TRBD1 on 6 matching bases. Germline CDR1 is SGHRS and CDR2 is YFSETQ. This CDR3 region has 13 residues. The germline V and J ends were trimmed by 4 bases and 5 bases, with 12 bases remaining between them. The CDR3 reads CASSKDSLYGYTF. CDR3 sequence (DNA): TGCGCCAGCAGCAAGGACAGTTTGTATGGCTACACCTTC.